The 26 T cell receptor beta chains listed next were all sequenced from one sample in a study of blood T cell repertoires in COVID-19. TCRdb keeps only in-frame clones here, not all; method: immunoSEQ multiplex PCR. The table records around 130,000 clones, approximately 89% of them present only once. Input material: peripheral blood. All receptors derive from a man aged 55 to 69 with active or convalescent COVID-19.

The chain uses TRBV20-1 and TRBJ1-2; a weak D match, TRBD1 (5 bases). Trimming removed 3 bases from V and 1 base from J, with 9 bases in between. Germline V gives CDR1 DFQATT, CDR2 SNEGSKA (reference sequence). The CDR3 runs to 13 residues. CDR3 residues: CSASSDSNYGYTF. The CDR3 coding sequence is TGCAGTGCTAGTTCCGACAGTAACTATGGCTACACCTTC.

The chain couples TRBV28 to TRBJ1-6; TRBD1 is a possible D gene (6 bases). The CDR3 covers 15 residues. Germline lookup yields CDR1 MDHEN and CDR2 SYDVKM. Trimming removed 7 bases from V and 4 bases from J, with 14 bases in between. The CDR3 loop is CASIPGGRYNSPLHF. CDR3 sequence (DNA): TGTGCCAGCATCCCGGGGGGCAGATATAATTCACCCCTCCACTTT.

The gene calls are TRBV18 and TRBJ1-1, with TRBD1 identical over 8 bases. Germline values: CDR1 KGHSH, CDR2 LQKENI. This CDR3 spans 17 amino acids. V shed 2 bases, J shed 0 bases, and the junction held 8 bases outside the gene matches. The CDR3 loop is CASSPEQGGGVNTEAFF. CDR3 nucleotides: TGTGCCAGCTCACCAGAACAGGGGGGAGGGGTGAACACTGAAGCTTTCTTT. The entire variable domain, with the rest obtained from reference TRBV18 and TRBJ1-1, is as follows: NAGVMQNPRHLVRRRGQEARLRCSPMKGHSHVYWYRQLPEEGLKFMVYLQKENIIDESGMPKERFSAEFPKEGPSILRIQQVVRGDSAAYFCASSPEQGGGVNTEAFFGQGTRLTVV.

The J gene is TRBJ2-1, the V gene TRBV6-4, with TRBD1 identical over 11 bases. Germline V gene lookup returns CDR1 MRHNA and CDR2 SNTAGT. Losses at the gene ends were 2 bases for V and 6 bases for J; bases not matched to a gene: 0. CDR3 length equals 14 residues. Here the CDR3 reads CASSDGTGGNEQFF. CDR3 sequence (DNA): TGTGCCAGCAGTGACGGGACAGGGGGCAATGAGCAGTTCTTC.

The chain is built from TRBV28 and TRBJ1-1, with unresolved D. This CDR3 has 12 amino acids. Germline V gene sequence: CDR1 MDHEN, CDR2 SYDVKM. Trimming took 6 bases from V and 11 from J, leaving 16 bases between them. CDR3 nucleotide sequence: TGTGCCAGCAGGGAGAGTCTCATGAGGGCTTTCTTT. Translating it yields CASRESLMRAFF.

The chain uses TRBV28 and TRBJ2-7; D is perhaps TRBD1 (6 bases). The CDR3 contains 15 residues. CDR1 and CDR2 (germline): MDHEN, SYDVKM. Trimming pared 6 bases from V and 1 base from J, leaving 16 bases between. CDR3 in DNA: TGTGCCAGCAGAACTGGGGACATGAGGTCCTACGAGCAGTACTTC. Translation gives CASRTGDMRSYEQYF.

In this sample, this clone turned up a few times. The chain couples TRBV6-4 to TRBJ1-6; no definite D call. Trimming removed 3 bases at V and 8 bases at J, with 11 bases between. The CDR3 is made up of 14 amino acids. The germline V gene has CDR1 MRHNA and CDR2 SNTAGT. CDR3 bases: TGTGCCAGCAGTGAGAAGCTCGGGGATTCACCCCTCCACTTT. As protein: CASSEKLGDSPLHF.

J is TRBJ2-1 and V is TRBV27; no clear D gene. The CDR3 is made up of 13 amino acids. V was shortened by 5 bases and J by 4 bases, with 9 bases between the two germline ends. Germline assignment: CDR1 MNHEY and CDR2 SMNVEV (reference sequence). The CDR3 protein is CASSNRLYNEQFF. In DNA form, the CDR3 reads TGTGCCAGCAGTAACCGACTGTACAATGAGCAGTTCTTC.

The V and J genes are TRBV7-2 and TRBJ1-4; TRBD1 is a possible D gene (5 bases). The CDR3 has 16 residues. Trimming cost V 5 bases and J 8 bases, with 21 bases left between them. Germline V gene sequence: CDR1 SGHTA, CDR2 FQGNSA. The CDR3 sequence: CASSLHFREVGEKLFF. For the CDR3, the DNA is TGTGCCAGCAGCCTACACTTCAGGGAAGTGGGGGAAAAACTGTTTTTT.

V is TRBV12-5 and J is TRBJ2-1; 10 nucleotides match TRBD2. Germline CDR1 is LGHNT and CDR2 is FRNRAP. V gave up 0 bases and J gave up 9 bases; unmatched junction bases: 11. CDR3 size: 17 residues. The CDR3 nucleotides read TGTGCTAGTGGTTTGGTAAGGTCAGGACTAGCGGCTAGTGAGCAGTTCTTC. It yields the protein CASGLVRSGLAASEQFF.

This chain links TRBV11-3 with TRBJ2-1; D may be TRBD1 (6 bases). With 0 bases removed from V and 10 bases from J, the gap between germline ends came to 7 bases. CDR3 length: 12 amino acids. The V gene's germline CDR1 is SGHNT and CDR2 YENEEA. The CDR3 is CASSLDRGEQFF. CDR3 bases: TGTGCCAGCAGCTTAGATAGGGGGGAGCAGTTCTTC.

This chain connects TRBV21-1 to TRBJ1-1; TRBD1 is the table's D call, not checked against the DNA. TRBV21-1 is shown as a pseudogene. The CDR3 is 20 residues long. The CDR3 loop is CASSKANRRGTREMNTEAFF. CDR3 DNA: TGTGCCAGCAGCAAAGCTAACCGAAGGGGGACGAGGGAAATGAACACTGAAGCTTTCTTT.

The chain couples TRBV7-8 to TRBJ2-7; TRBD2 agrees at 13 bases. V trimming: 0 bases; J trimming: 0 bases; junction bases outside the gene matches: 11. The CDR3 sequence is 20 residues long. Per the germline V gene, CDR1 is SGHVS and CDR2 is FQNEAQ. The CDR3, as DNA: TGTGCCAGCAGCTTAGCGATACCGGGACTAGCGGGACCCAGCTCCTACGAGCAGTACTTC. It specifies CASSLAIPGLAGPSSYEQYF.

V and J are TRBV5-1 and TRBJ2-1, with D possibly TRBD1 on 5 matching bases. Deletions cut 0 bases from V and 1 base from J, with 8 bases between. This CDR3 comprises 15 residues. Germline loops: CDR1 SGHRS, CDR2 YFSETQ. The CDR3: CASSLGGASYNEQFF. The CDR3 nucleotides read TGCGCCAGCAGCTTGGGTGGGGCATCCTACAATGAGCAGTTCTTC.

This clone was detected once. The rearrangement links TRBV7-9 to TRBJ2-3; weak D call: TRBD2 (5 bases). This CDR3 is built from 16 residues. Trimming removed 2 bases from V and 0 bases from J, with 12 bases in between. Per germline, CDR1 SEHNR and CDR2 FQNEAQ (reference sequence). CDR3 residues: CASSLFGRTSTDTQYF. In DNA form, the CDR3 reads TGTGCCAGCAGCTTATTCGGACGGACTAGCACAGATACGCAGTATTTT. Full variable domain (outside the CDR3, taken from reference TRBV7-9 and TRBJ2-3): DTGVSQNPRHKITKRGQNVTFRCDPISEHNRLYWYRQTLGQGPEFLTYFQNEAQLEKSRLLSDRFSAERPKGSFSTLEIQRTEQGDSAMYLCASSLFGRTSTDTQYFGPGTRLTVL.

The chain carries TRBV7-8 and TRBJ2-7; TRBD1 matches 9 bases. V dropped 5 bases and J dropped 3; count of bases not matched to a gene: 8. Germline V CDR1 and CDR2: SGHVS, FQNEAQ. The CDR3 runs 15 residues. DNA for the CDR3: TGTGCCAGCAGCGGGGGGACAGGGCAATTCTACGAGCAGTACTTC. It specifies CASSGGTGQFYEQYF.

The J gene is TRBJ2-6, the V gene TRBV9; possibly TRBD2 for D (7 bases). Trimming stripped 4 bases from V and 2 bases from J, with 10 bases between. The CDR3 extends over 15 amino acids. CDR1 SGDLS and CDR2 YYNGEE come from the germline V gene. Written as DNA, the CDR3 is TGTGCCAGCAGCCGGGGGGACACTGGGGCCAACGTCCTGACTTTC. The encoded protein is CASSRGDTGANVLTF.

The J gene is TRBJ2-7, the V gene TRBV28; 9 bases fit TRBD1. This CDR3 contains 13 residues. Germline V gene data show CDR1 as MDHEN and CDR2 as SYDVKM. J lost 7 bases, V lost 6 bases, and 7 bases had no gene match. This CDR3 reads CASRGQGGREQYF. The CDR3 DNA follows: TGTGCCAGCAGGGGACAGGGAGGCAGGGAGCAGTACTTC.

The chain links TRBV19 to TRBJ2-1, with a tentative D call TRBD2 (6 bases). The V end lost 6 bases, the J end lost 8 bases, and 17 bases lay between the germline ends. This CDR3 has 14 amino acids. From germline, CDR1 is LNHDA and CDR2 SQIVND (reference sequence). The CDR3 region is CASRYTGTGDEQFF. CDR3 DNA: TGTGCCAGTAGATACACCGGGACGGGGGATGAGCAGTTCTTC. Using reference TRBV19 and TRBJ2-1 for the parts outside the CDR3, the full variable domain is DGGITQSPKYLFRKEGQNVTLSCEQNLNHDAMYWYRQDPGQGLRLIYYSQIVNDFQKGDIAEGYSVSREKKESFPLTVTSAQKNPTAFYLCASRYTGTGDEQFFGPGTRLTVL.

This chain uses TRBV18 with TRBJ1-4; D ambiguous. The CDR3 extends over 15 amino acids. Trimming left V 6 bases short and J 0 bases short, with 11 bases between. Germline CDR1 and CDR2: KGHSH and LQKENI. CDR3 nucleotides: TGTGCCAGCTCCACGGTTACCACAACTAATGAAAAACTGTTTTTT. Its protein product is CASSTVTTTNEKLFF.

The V and J genes are TRBV29-1 and TRBJ2-7; 10 nucleotides agree with TRBD2. The CDR3 is 13 residues long. The V gene end was trimmed by 6 bases and the J gene end by 4 bases; junction bases not matched to a gene: 6. Germline lookup yields CDR1 SQVTM and CDR2 ANQGSEA. CDR3 sequence (DNA): TGCAGCGTGGCCGGGACTAGCGTTTACGAGCAGTACTTC. Protein: CSVAGTSVYEQYF.

CDR3 DNA sequence: TGCGCCAGCAGTTTCGATGTGGGGAGCCGGGTCGATAGCAATCAGCCCCAGCATTTT. This sequence encodes CASSFDVGSRVDSNQPQHF. The J gene is TRBJ1-5, the V gene TRBV5-1; D gene ambiguous. The V end lost 5 bases, the J end lost 0 bases, and 24 bases lay between the germline ends. Per germline, CDR1 SGHRS and CDR2 YFSETQ. This CDR3 has 19 residues.

The CDR3: CASSHGRQVIDEKLFF. Written as DNA, the CDR3 is TGTGCCAGTAGTCACGGGCGACAGGTTATCGATGAAAAACTGTTTTTT. The rearrangement uses TRBV19 and TRBJ1-4, with D maybe TRBD1 (6 bases). This CDR3 has 16 amino acids. The germline V and J ends were trimmed by 5 bases and 6 bases, with 19 bases remaining between them. Germline V CDR1 and CDR2: LNHDA, SQIVND (reference sequence).

The V and J genes are TRBV5-4 and TRBJ2-7, with D possibly TRBD2 on 6 matching bases. V was clipped by 3 bases and J by 5 bases, with 15 bases between them. The CDR3 has 14 residues. CDR1 is SGHNT, CDR2 YYREEE, per germline (reference sequence). The CDR3 loop is CASSSLRRADEQYF. CDR3 coding DNA: TGTGCCAGCAGCTCGTTAAGGAGGGCTGACGAGCAGTACTTC.

The V and J genes are TRBV5-1 and TRBJ1-5, with TRBD1 as a possible D gene (6 bases). Deletions cut 4 bases from V and 3 bases from J, with 11 bases between. This CDR3 comprises 14 residues. Germline lookup yields CDR1 SGHRS and CDR2 YFSETQ. Here the CDR3 DNA reads TGCGCCAGCAGCAAGGACAGCCTCAATCAGCCCCAGCATTTT. Amino acids: CASSKDSLNQPQHF.

Written as DNA, the CDR3 is TGTGCCAGCAGCTTGGGACTAGCGGGAAGCACAGATACGCAGTATTTT. Translated, it gives CASSLGLAGSTDTQYF. This chain joins TRBV5-4 and TRBJ2-3; 11 positions agree with TRBD2. The CDR3 loop spans 16 amino acids. Germline lookup yields CDR1 SGHNT and CDR2 YYREEE (reference sequence). V was clipped by 0 bases and J by 0 bases; unmatched bases: 0.